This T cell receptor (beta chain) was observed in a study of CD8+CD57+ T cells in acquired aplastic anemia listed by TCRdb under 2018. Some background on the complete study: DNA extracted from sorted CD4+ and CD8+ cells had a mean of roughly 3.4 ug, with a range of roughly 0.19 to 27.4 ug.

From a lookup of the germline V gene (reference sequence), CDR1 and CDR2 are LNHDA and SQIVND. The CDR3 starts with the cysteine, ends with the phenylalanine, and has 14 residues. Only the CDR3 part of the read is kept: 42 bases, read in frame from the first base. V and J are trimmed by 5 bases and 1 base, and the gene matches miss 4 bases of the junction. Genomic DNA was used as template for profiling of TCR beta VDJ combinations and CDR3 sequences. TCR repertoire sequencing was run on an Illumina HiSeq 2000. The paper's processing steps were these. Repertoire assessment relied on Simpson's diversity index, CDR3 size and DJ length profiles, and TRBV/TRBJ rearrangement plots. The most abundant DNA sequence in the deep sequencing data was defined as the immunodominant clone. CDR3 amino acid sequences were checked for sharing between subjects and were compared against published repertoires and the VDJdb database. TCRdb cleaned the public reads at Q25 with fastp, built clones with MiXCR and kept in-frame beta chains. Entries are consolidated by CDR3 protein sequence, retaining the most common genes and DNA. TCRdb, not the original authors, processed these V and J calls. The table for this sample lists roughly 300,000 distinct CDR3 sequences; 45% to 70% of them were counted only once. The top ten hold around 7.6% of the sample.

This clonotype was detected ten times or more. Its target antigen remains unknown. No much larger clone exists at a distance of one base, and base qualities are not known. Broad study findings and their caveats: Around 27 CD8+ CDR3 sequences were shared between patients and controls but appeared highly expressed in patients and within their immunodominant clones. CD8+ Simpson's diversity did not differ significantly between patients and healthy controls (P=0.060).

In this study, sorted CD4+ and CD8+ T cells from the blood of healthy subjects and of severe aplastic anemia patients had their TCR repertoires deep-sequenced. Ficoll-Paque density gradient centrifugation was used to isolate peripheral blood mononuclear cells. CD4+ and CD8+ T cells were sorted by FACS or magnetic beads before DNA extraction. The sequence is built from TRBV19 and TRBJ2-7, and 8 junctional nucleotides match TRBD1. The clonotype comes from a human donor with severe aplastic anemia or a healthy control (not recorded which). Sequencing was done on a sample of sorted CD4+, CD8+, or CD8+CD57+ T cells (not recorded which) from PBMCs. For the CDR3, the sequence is CASSFGTGSYEQYF. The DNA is TGTGCCAGTAGTTTCGGGACAGGTTCCTACGAGCAGTACTTC. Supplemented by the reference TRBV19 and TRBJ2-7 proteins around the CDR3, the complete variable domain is DGGITQSPKYLFRKEGQNVTLSCEQNLNHDAMYWYRQDPGQGLRLIYYSQIVNDFQKGDIAEGYSVSREKKESFPLTVTSAQKNPTAFYLCASSFGTGSYEQYFGPGTRLTVT.